The entry that follows covers one TCR beta chain sequence. This clonotype was counted ten times or more. Its binding antigen is unknown. No much larger clonotype is one base removed from it; base qualities were not supplied. The instrument given in TCRdb is Illumina HiSeq 1500. In-frame beta chains were kept once TCRdb had trimmed the public reads at Q25 with fastp and called clones with MiXCR. Rows with a matching CDR3 protein are joined into one entry that keeps the most common DNA and genes. This sample gives 80,000 or so distinct CDR3 sequences in total; roughly a quarter of them show up just once. Jointly, the top ten make up 50% of the sample. This record comes from a study of T cell repertoires in cytomegalovirus infection (dated by TCRdb to the late 2010s). A note on the overall study: Recently identified HLA-C-restricted CMV epitopes, whose presentation resists viral immunomodulation, were targeted by peptide stimulations together with well-studied HLA-B-restricted epitopes. Donor HLA type was relevant to the analysis, as public TCR beta signatures indicated carriage of CMV infection together with the matching HLA type.

CDR1 and CDR2, looked up from the germline V gene, are SGHVS and FQNEAQ. V loses 4 bases, J loses 5 bases, and the germline ends lie 20 bases apart. The CDR3 goes from the cysteine to the phenylalanine over 16 residues. The read is trimmed to its CDR3 DNA, 48 bases read in frame from base 1. According to the study, the label for this sample's treatment or condition signals: in vitro stimulation with specific CMV peptide epitopes to enrich CMV-specific T cells. Study-wide findings and limitations: In both this cohort and an independent roughly 360-donor cohort, the cumulative frequency of public TCR beta family members distinguished carriers of CMV infection plus the relevant HLA type. The ex vivo response was dominated by HLA-C-restricted CMV-specific TCR beta clonotypes, which also provided the single most frequent clonotype in two of eight donors.

The origin of this receptor is a human donor in good health (CMV status not recorded). Some clones in this sample may be carry-over from other donors' samples. The chain uses TRBV7-8 and TRBJ2-5; a tentative D match to TRBD2 spans 6 bases. Sequenced here: CD8+ T cells from cultured PBMCs, sampled from culture after CMV antigen stimulation. In nucleotides, the sequence is TGTGCCAGCAGCTCTCCGACTACCGCGGGATATGAGACCCAGTACTTC. It codes for CASSSPTTAGYETQYF.